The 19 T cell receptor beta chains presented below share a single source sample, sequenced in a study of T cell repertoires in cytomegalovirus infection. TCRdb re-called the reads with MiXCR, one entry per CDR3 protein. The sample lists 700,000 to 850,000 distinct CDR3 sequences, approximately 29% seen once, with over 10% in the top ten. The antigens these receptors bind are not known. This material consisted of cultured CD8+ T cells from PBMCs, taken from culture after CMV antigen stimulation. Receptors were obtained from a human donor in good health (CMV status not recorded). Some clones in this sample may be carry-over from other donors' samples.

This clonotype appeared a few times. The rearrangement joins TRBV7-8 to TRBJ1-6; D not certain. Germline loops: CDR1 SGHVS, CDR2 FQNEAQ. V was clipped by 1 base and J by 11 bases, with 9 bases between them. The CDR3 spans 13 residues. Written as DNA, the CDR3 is TGTGCCAGCAGCTTAGATGGGAGGGCACCCCTCCACTTT. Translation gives CASSLDGRAPLHF.

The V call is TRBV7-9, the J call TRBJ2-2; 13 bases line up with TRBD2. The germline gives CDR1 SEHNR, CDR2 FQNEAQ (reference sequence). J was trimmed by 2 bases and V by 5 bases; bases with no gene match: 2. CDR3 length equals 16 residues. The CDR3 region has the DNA TGTGCCAGCAGCAGGACTAGCGGGAGAAACACCGGGGAGCTGTTTTTT. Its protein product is CASSRTSGRNTGELFF.

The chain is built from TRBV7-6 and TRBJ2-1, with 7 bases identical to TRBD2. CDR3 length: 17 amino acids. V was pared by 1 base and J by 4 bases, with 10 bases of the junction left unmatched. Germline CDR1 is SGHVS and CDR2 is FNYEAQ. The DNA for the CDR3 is TGTGCCAGCAGCTTAGGATGGAGCGGGGTTTCGTACAATGAGCAGTTCTTC. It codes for CASSLGWSGVSYNEQFF.

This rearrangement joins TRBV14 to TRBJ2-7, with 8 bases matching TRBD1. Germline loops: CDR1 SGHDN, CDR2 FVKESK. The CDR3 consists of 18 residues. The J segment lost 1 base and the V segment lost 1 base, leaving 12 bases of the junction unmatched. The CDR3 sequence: CASSQGTPGQAHSYEQYF. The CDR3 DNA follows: TGTGCCAGCAGCCAAGGAACTCCGGGACAGGCCCATTCCTACGAGCAGTACTTC.

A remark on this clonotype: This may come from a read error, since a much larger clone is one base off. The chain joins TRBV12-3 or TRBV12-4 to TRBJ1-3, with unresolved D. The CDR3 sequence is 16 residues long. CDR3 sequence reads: CVSTSGSSYGGNTIYF. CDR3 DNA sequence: TGTGTCAGCACCTCCGGGAGTTCCTACGGGGGAAACACCATATATTTT.

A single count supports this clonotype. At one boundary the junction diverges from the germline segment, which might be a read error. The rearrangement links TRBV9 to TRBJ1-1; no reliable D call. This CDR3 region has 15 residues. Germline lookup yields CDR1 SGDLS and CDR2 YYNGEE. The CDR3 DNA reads TGTTCCAGCAGCGTAGTCGTGGGGTCGGGCACTGAAGCTTTCTTT. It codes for CSSSVVVGSGTEAFF.

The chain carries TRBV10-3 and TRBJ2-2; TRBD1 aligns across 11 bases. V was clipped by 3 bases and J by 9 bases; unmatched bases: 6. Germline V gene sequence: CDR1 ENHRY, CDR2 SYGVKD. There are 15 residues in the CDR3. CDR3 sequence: CAISDTGTGGRELFF. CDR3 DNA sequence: TGTGCCATCAGTGACACCGGGACAGGGGGTCGGGAGCTGTTTTTT.

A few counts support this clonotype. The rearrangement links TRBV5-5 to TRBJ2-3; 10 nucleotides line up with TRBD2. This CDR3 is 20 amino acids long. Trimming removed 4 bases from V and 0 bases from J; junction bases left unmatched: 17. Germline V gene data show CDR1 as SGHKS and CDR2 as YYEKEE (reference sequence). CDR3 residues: CASSGMGAGQREGSTDTQYF. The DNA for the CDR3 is TGTGCCAGCAGCGGAATGGGAGCGGGCCAGCGGGAGGGGAGCACAGATACGCAGTATTTT.

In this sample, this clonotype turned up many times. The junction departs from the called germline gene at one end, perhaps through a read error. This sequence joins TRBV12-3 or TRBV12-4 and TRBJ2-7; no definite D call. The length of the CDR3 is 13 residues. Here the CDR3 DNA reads TGTGCCAGCAGCTTAGGCAGGTCCTACGAGCAGTACTTC. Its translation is CASSLGRSYEQYF.

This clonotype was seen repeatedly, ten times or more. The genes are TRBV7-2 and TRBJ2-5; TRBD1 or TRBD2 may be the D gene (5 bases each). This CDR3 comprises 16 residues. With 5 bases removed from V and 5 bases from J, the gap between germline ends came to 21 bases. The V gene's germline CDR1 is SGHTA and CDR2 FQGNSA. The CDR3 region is CASSRREGRVWETQYF. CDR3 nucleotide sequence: TGTGCCAGCAGCCGACGGGAAGGCAGGGTGTGGGAGACCCAGTACTTC.

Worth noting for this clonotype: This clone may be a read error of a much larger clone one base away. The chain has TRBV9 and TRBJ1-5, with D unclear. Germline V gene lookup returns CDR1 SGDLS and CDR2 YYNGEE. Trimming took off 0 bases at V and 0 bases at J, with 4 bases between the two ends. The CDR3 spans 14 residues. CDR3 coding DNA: TGTGCCAGCAGCGTAGGGGCTAGCAATCAGCCCCAGCATTTT. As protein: CASSVGASNQPQHF.

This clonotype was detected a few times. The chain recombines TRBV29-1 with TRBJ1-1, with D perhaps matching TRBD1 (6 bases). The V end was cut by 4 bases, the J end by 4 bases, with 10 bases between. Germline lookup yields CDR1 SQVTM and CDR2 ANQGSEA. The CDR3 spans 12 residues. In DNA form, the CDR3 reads TGCAGCGTTGGAGGGGGTGGCACTGAAGCTTTCTTT. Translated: CSVGGGGTEAFF.

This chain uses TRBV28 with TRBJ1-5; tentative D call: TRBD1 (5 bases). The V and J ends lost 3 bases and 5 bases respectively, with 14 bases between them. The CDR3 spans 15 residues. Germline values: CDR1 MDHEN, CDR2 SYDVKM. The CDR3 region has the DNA TGTGCCAGCAGTTTTCGAGTCGGGGGGTATCAGCCCCAGCATTTT. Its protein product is CASSFRVGGYQPQHF.

DNA for the CDR3: TGTGCCAGCAGCCCGCGGGGAGATCTAAGAGCCGGGGAGCTGTTTTTT. It yields the protein CASSPRGDLRAGELFF. The chain employs TRBV7-9 and TRBJ2-2; possible D gene TRBD2, 6 bases. Germline V gene sequence: CDR1 SEHNR, CDR2 FQNEAQ (reference sequence). Trimming removed 5 bases from V and 6 bases from J, with 19 bases in between. There are 16 residues in the CDR3.

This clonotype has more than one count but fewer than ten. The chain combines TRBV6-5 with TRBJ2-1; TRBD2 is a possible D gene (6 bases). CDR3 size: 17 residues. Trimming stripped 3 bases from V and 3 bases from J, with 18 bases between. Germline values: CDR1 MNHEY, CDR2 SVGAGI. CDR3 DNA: TGTGCCAGCAGTTATACGACTAGTCCCCTTGGCTACAATGAGCAGTTCTTC. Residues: CASSYTTSPLGYNEQFF.

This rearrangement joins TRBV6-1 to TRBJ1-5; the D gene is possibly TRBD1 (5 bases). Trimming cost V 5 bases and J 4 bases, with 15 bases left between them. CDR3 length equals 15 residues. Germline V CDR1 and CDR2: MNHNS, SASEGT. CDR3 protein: CASSSGPSGNQPQHF. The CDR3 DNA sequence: TGTGCCAGCAGTTCGGGACCCTCAGGGAATCAGCCCCAGCATTTT.

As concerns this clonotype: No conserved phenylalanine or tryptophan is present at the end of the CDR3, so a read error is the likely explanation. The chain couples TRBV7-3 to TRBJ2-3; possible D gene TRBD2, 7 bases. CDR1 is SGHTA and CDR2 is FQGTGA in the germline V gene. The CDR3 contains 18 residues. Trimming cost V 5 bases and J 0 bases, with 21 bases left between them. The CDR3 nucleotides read TGTGCCAGCAGCGAACGGGGGGCAGGTGGCGCGAGCACAGATACGCAGTATTCT. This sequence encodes CASSERGAGGASTDTQYS.

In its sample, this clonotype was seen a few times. The CDR3 is CASSGTDATNEKLFF. The CDR3 nucleotides read TGTGCCAGCAGCGGAACTGACGCAACTAATGAAAAACTGTTTTTT. V gene TRBV9 combines with J gene TRBJ1-4; D is undetermined. Trimming cost V 3 bases and J 0 bases, with 9 bases left between them. CDR1 is SGDLS, CDR2 YYNGEE, per germline. The CDR3 runs to 15 residues.

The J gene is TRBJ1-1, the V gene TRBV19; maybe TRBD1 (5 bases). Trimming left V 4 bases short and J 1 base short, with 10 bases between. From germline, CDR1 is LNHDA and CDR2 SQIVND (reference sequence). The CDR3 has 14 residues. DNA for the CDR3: TGTGCCAGTAGTACGGACACGACGAACACTGAAGCTTTCTTT. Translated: CASSTDTTNTEAFF.